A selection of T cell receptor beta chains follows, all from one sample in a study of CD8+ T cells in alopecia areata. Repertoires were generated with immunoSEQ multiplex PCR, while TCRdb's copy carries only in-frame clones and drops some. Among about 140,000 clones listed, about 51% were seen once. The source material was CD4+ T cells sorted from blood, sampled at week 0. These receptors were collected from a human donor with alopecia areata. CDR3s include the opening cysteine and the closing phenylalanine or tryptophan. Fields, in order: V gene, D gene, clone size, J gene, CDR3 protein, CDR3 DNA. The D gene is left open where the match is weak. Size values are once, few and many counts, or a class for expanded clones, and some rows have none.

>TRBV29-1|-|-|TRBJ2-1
CSVLLARASSYNEQFF
TGCAGCGTTCTTCTAGCTAGGGCGAGTTCCTACAATGAGCAGTTCTTC
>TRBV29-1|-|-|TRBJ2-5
CSAVQSGARVETQYF
TGCAGCGCGGTACAATCCGGGGCTAGGGTAGAGACCCAGTACTTC
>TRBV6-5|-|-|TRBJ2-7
CASSYWTGEQYF
TGTGCCAGCAGTTACTGGACGGGGGAGCAGTACTTC
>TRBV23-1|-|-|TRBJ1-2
CASSRRTLVNYGYTF
TGCGCCAGCAGCCGTCGGACGCTTGTTAACTATGGCTACACCTTC
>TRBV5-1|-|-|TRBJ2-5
CASSPSGGQETQYF
TGCGCCAGCAGCCCAAGTGGAGGGCAAGAGACCCAGTACTTC
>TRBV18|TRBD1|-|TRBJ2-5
CASSPVGTEVRETQYF
TGTGCCAGCTCACCGGTGGGGACAGAGGTTCGAGAGACCCAGTACTTC
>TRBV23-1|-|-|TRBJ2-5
CASSQWIGEGVKEETQYF
TGCGCCAGCAGTCAATGGATTGGAGAGGGTGTAAAAGAAGAGACCCAGTACTTC
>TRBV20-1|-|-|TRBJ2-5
CSAPGAEGQYF
TGCAGTGCTCCGGGTGCAGAGGGCCAGTACTTC
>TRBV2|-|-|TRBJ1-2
CASSEITGNGYTF
TGTGCCAGCAGTGAAATTACGGGAAATGGCTACACCTTC
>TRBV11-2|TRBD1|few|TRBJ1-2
CASSSQGGSYGYTF
TGTGCCAGCAGCTCCCAGGGGGGTAGCTATGGCTACACCTTC
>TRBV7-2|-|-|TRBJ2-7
CASSLDLLGEQYF
TGTGCCAGCAGCTTAGATCTCCTGGGGGAGCAGTACTTC
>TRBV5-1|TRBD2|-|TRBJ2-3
CASSNSGRATADTQYF
TGCGCCAGCAGCAATAGCGGGAGGGCCACAGCAGATACGCAGTATTTT
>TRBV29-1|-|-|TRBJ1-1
CSVEGNGRGNTEAFF
TGCAGCGTTGAAGGGAACGGGAGGGGGAACACTGAAGCTTTCTTT
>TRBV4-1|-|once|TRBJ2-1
CASRREVANEQFF
TGCGCCAGCAGGAGGGAGGTTGCAAATGAGCAGTTCTTC
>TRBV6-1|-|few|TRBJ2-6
CASSEEAGPGANVLTF
TGTGCCAGCAGTGAAGAAGCAGGTCCTGGGGCCAACGTCCTGACTTTC
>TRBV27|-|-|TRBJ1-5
CASSPRSQLLGSNQPQHF
TGTGCCAGCAGCCCCCGGTCACAGTTGTTGGGTTCCAATCAGCCCCAGCATTTT
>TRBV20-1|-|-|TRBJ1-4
CSARVSEKLFF
TGCAGTGCTAGAGTATCCGAAAAACTGTTTTTT
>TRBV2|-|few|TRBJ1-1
CASSVDTNTEAFF
TGTGCCAGCAGTGTGGACACCAACACTGAAGCTTTCTTT
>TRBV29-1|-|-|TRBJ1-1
CSVSFRGTEAFF
TGCAGCGTTAGCTTCAGGGGCACTGAAGCTTTCTTT
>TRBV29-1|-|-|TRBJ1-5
CSAGYSNQPQHF
TGCAGCGCAGGTTATAGCAATCAGCCCCAGCATTTT
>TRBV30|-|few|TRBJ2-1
CAWSVGGSLSYNEQFF
TGTGCCTGGAGTGTGGGAGGCTCGCTCTCCTACAATGAGCAGTTCTTC
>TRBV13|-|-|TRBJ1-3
CASSAQLTGLGRNTIYF
TGTGCCAGCAGCGCCCAATTAACAGGGTTGGGAAGGAACACCATATATTTT
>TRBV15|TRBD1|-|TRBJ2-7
CATSKGTVPYEQYF
TGTGCCACCAGCAAAGGGACAGTACCCTACGAGCAGTACTTC
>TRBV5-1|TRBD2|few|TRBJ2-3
CASSSGTSGRKSTDTQYF
TGCGCCAGCAGCTCGGGGACTAGCGGGAGGAAGAGCACAGATACGCAGTATTTT
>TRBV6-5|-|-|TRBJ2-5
CATRRVGGVGETQYF
TGTGCCACCCGCCGGGTGGGGGGCGTGGGAGAGACCCAGTACTTC
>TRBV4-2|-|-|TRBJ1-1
CASSQGRRLNTEAFF
TGTGCCAGCAGCCAAGGTCGCAGGCTGAACACTGAAGCTTTCTTT
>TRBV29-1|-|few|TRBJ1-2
CSAGTTNYGYTF
TGCAGCGCAGGGACCACTAACTATGGCTACACCTTC
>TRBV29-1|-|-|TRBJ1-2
CSVASGQPSYGYTF
TGCAGCGTTGCTAGCGGACAGCCAAGCTATGGCTACACCTTC
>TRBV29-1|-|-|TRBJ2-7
CSVERREGAGQYF
TGCAGCGTTGAGCGAAGGGAGGGGGCAGGGCAGTACTTC
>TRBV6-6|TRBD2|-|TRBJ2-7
CASSPWGGGSYEQYF
TGTGCCAGCAGTCCGTGGGGCGGGGGCTCCTACGAGCAGTACTTC
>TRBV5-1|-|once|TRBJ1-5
CASSLDPDRPQHF
TGCGCCAGCAGCTTAGACCCTGATCGGCCCCAGCATTTT
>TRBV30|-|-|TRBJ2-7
CAWREGSYEQYF
TGTGCCTGGAGAGAGGGTTCCTACGAGCAGTACTTC
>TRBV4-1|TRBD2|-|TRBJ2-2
CASSQDPSGRASTGELFF
TGCGCCAGCAGCCAAGATCCTAGCGGGAGGGCCAGCACCGGGGAGCTGTTTTTT
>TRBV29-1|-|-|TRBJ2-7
CSVGGLGSGEQYF
TGCAGCGTTGGGGGGTTAGGGTCGGGCGAGCAGTACTTC
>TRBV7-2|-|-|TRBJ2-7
CASSLSQGKQYF
TGTGCCAGCAGCTTAAGCCAGGGAAAGCAGTACTTC
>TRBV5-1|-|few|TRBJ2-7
CASSLDLQVAYEQYF
TGCGCCAGCAGCTTGGATCTCCAGGTTGCCTACGAGCAGTACTTC
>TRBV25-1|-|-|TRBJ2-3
CASSGTGLARNTQYF
TGTGCCAGCAGTGGGACCGGGCTGGCACGGAATACGCAGTATTTT